This record looks at one T cell receptor beta chain sequence and its context. This entry is derived from a study of T cell responses to AZD1222 COVID-19 vaccine. The table came from immunoSEQ multiplex PCR; TCRdb's copy has only in-frame clones and leaves some out. The table records 180,000 or so clones, approximately 90% of them present only once. V was clipped by 4 bases and J by 0 bases; unmatched bases: 11. The CDR3 has 18 amino acids. CDR1 and CDR2 (germline): KGHDR, SFDVKD. This receptor was obtained from an adult in good health. The chain carries TRBV24-1 and TRBJ1-3; TRBD1 matches at 7 bases. Sequenced material: peripheral blood, taken on day 0 of AZD1222 vaccination. The CDR3 nucleotides read TGTGCCACCAGTGACTCAGGGGGAGAACTACACTCTGGAAACACCATATATTTT. It encodes CATSDSGGELHSGNTIYF.